Below, 5 T cell receptor beta chains from the same sample are listed, as sequenced in a study of blood T cell repertoires in COVID-19. Sequenced by immunoSEQ multiplex PCR; TCRdb stores in-frame clones only, minus some. This sample has fewer than 400,000 clones, with approximately 89% found just once. Sample: PBMCs or T cells enriched from blood (not recorded which). The receptors come from a man younger than 40 who had recovered from COVID-19.

The rearrangement links TRBV5-4 to TRBJ2-2; 7 nucleotides line up with TRBD2. V lost 5 bases and J lost 6; bases outside the gene matches: 7. CDR1 is SGHNT, CDR2 YYREEE, per germline (reference sequence). CDR3 length equals 14 residues. This CDR3 is CASRSLAASGELFF. In nucleotides, the CDR3 is TGTGCCAGCAGGTCGCTAGCGGCTTCCGGGGAGCTGTTTTTT.

This clone was counted once. The chain has TRBV19 and TRBJ1-1; perhaps TRBD1 as D (5 bases). The ends were cut back, 5 bases at V and 7 bases at J, with 17 bases in the middle. The germline CDR1 and CDR2 sequences are LNHDA and SQIVND (reference sequence). The CDR3 contains 14 residues. The CDR3 loop is CASSFLGGSSEAFF. CDR3 sequence (DNA): TGTGCCAGTAGTTTTTTGGGGGGATCGAGTGAAGCTTTCTTT. Looking up the rest from reference TRBV19 and TRBJ1-1 gives the full variable domain: DGGITQSPKYLFRKEGQNVTLSCEQNLNHDAMYWYRQDPGQGLRLIYYSQIVNDFQKGDIAEGYSVSREKKESFPLTVTSAQKNPTAFYLCASSFLGGSSEAFFGQGTRLTVV.

The CDR3 reads CASSRDTDEQYF. For the CDR3, the DNA is TGTGCCAGCAGTCGGGACACCGACGAGCAGTACTTC. The chain couples TRBV7-9 to TRBJ2-7, with D perhaps matching TRBD1 (6 bases). The length of the CDR3 is 12 residues. Trimming took 6 bases from V and 5 from J, leaving 11 bases between them. The germline V gene has CDR1 SEHNR and CDR2 FQNEAQ (reference sequence).

This clone came up many times. V is TRBV4-2 and J is TRBJ2-1; tentatively, D is TRBD2 (6 bases). In germline, CDR1 is LGHNA, CDR2 YNFKEQ. The ends were cut back, 1 base at V and 9 bases at J, with 19 bases in the middle. CDR3 length equals 16 residues. The CDR3 nucleotides are TGTGCCAGCAGCCAAGGCCCCGGGGGTGGGCAAGCTGAGCAGTTCTTC. It codes for CASSQGPGGGQAEQFF.

The chain uses TRBV28 and TRBJ1-1, with 7 bases that match TRBD1. The CDR3 contains 18 residues. J gave up 3 bases and V 5 bases, and 18 bases lay outside the gene matches. Germline CDR1 reads MDHEN; CDR2 reads SYDVKM. CDR3 amino acids: CASSAYRDRASRYTEAFF. Here the CDR3 DNA reads TGTGCCAGCAGTGCATACCGAGACAGGGCCTCACGATACACTGAAGCTTTCTTT.